A single sample is the source of the 32 T cell receptor beta chains below, sequenced in a study of naive and memory T cell subsets. Both TRBC1 and TRBC2 were covered by a beta constant-region primer of two equimolar oligonucleotides. TCRdb processed the UMI-ligation and nested PCR reads anew with MiXCR; each CDR3 protein has one entry. This table has around 160,000 distinct CDR3 sequences, 15% to 20% appearing once. Sequencing input: naive CD4+ T cells from blood. These receptor sequences come from a human donor in good health.

The chain uses TRBV19 and TRBJ2-1; 11 bases are shared with TRBD2. V gave up 4 bases and J gave up 7 bases; unmatched junction bases: 9. Germline CDR1 LNHDA, CDR2 SQIVND (reference sequence). The CDR3 is 16 residues long. CDR3 bases: TGTGCCAGTAGTAGTAGACTAGCGGGGTATCGGAATGAGCAGTTCTTC. It specifies CASSSRLAGYRNEQFF. Using reference TRBV19 and TRBJ2-1 for the parts outside the CDR3, the full variable domain is DGGITQSPKYLFRKEGQNVTLSCEQNLNHDAMYWYRQDPGQGLRLIYYSQIVNDFQKGDIAEGYSVSREKKESFPLTVTSAQKNPTAFYLCASSSRLAGYRNEQFFGPGTRLTVL.

In DNA form, the CDR3 reads TGTGCCAGCAGTGATACCCCGGGATTCGCCTCTAGCACAGATACGCAGTATTTT. Encoded protein: CASSDTPGFASSTDTQYF. J is TRBJ2-3 and V is TRBV25-1; a weak D match, TRBD2 (5 bases). V was shortened by 3 bases and J by 0 bases, with 19 bases between the two germline ends. The CDR3 extends over 18 amino acids. In germline, CDR1 is MGHDK, CDR2 SYGVNS.

This clonotype was detected only a few times. This chain uses TRBV12-3 or TRBV12-4 with TRBJ2-7; TRBD2 agrees at 7 bases. This CDR3 is 14 amino acids long. Germline trimming cut 5 bases from V and 6 bases from J; bases unmatched to any gene: 10. The CDR3 DNA sequence: TGTGCCAGCAGTGCCGGGACTACTAAGCCCGAGCAGTACTTC. It translates to CASSAGTTKPEQYF.

This clonotype has a handful of counts. The gene calls are TRBV2 and TRBJ2-1; 8 nucleotides match TRBD1. V shed 8 bases, J shed 9 bases, and the junction held 12 bases outside the gene matches. Germline CDR1 SNHLY, CDR2 FYNNEI. The CDR3 consists of 14 residues. The CDR3 sequence: CASGGQGGPSEQFF. The CDR3 region has the DNA TGTGCCAGCGGAGGACAGGGTGGTCCGTCTGAGCAGTTCTTC.

This rearrangement joins TRBV4-3 to TRBJ1-5; TRBD1 matches 7 bases. V lost 5 bases and J lost 0; bases outside the gene matches: 4. Germline V gene sequence: CDR1 LGHNA, CDR2 YSLEER. The CDR3 spans 15 residues. Here the CDR3 DNA reads TGCGCCAGCAGCAACAGGGGATCTAGCAATCAGCCCCAGCATTTT. Protein sequence: CASSNRGSSNQPQHF.

Concerning this clonotype: The final CDR3 position lacks the conserved phenylalanine or tryptophan, pointing to a likely read error. The DNA is omitted, as the CDR3 cannot be located on it reliably, and the CDR3 follows TCRdb's listing. J is TRBJ2-1 and V is TRBV28; the listed D gene, TRBD2, was not tested against the DNA. Germline CDR1 and CDR2: MDHEN and SYDVKM. The CDR3 extends over 15 residues, inclusive of both ends. The CDR3 sequence is CASSLGTSGRTKLFL.

The gene calls are TRBV12-3 or TRBV12-4 and TRBJ1-5, with D unresolved. The CDR3 runs 13 residues. Trimming left V 9 bases short and J 5 bases short, with 14 bases between. CDR3 bases: TGTGCCAGTAGACGGACTAAGGATCAGCCCCAGCATTTT. Protein product: CASRRTKDQPQHF.

CDR3 sequence: CASSFGLDAREQYF. CDR3 coding DNA: TGCGCCAGCAGCTTTGGACTAGACGCTCGCGAGCAGTACTTC. The genes are TRBV4-3 and TRBJ2-7; 7 nucleotides match TRBD2. This CDR3 has 14 residues. Germline V CDR1 and CDR2: LGHNA, YSLEER. After removal of 5 bases from V and 6 bases from J, the junction contained 10 bases not matched to a gene.

The chain employs TRBV5-4 and TRBJ1-2; 8 bases fit TRBD1. The CDR3 loop spans 16 amino acids. The germline CDR1 and CDR2 sequences are SGHNT and YYREEE (reference sequence). Trimming cost V 4 bases and J 4 bases; bases outside gene matches: 12. The CDR3 DNA reads TGTGCCAGCAGCCCAACTCCCGGACAGGGACGCTATGGCTACACCTTC. This codes for CASSPTPGQGRYGYTF.

V gene TRBV20-1 combines with J gene TRBJ1-1, with D perhaps matching TRBD1 (5 bases). CDR3 length: 14 amino acids. Trimming stripped 5 bases from V and 4 bases from J, with 17 bases between. The germline V gene has CDR1 DFQATT and CDR2 SNEGSKA (reference sequence). CDR3 bases: TGCAGTGCTCAAGGTGGGGGGGGTGGCACTGAAGCTTTCTTT. Translation gives CSAQGGGGGTEAFF.

The sample holds many counts of this clonotype. J is TRBJ2-5 and V is TRBV6-6; the match to TRBD2 covers 8 bases. Looked up from germline, CDR1 is MNHNY and CDR2 is SVGAGI (reference sequence). The CDR3 length is 14 residues. The J segment lost 1 base and the V segment lost 6 bases, leaving 4 bases of the junction unmatched. CDR3 sequence reads: CASSRGGAQETQYF. The CDR3, as DNA: TGTGCCAGCAGCCGGGGGGGAGCCCAAGAGACCCAGTACTTC.

CDR3 region: CASSQRGSGLEQYF. The CDR3 region has the DNA TGTGCCAGCAGCCAGCGGGGCTCGGGTCTCGAGCAGTACTTC. The gene calls are TRBV3-1 and TRBJ2-7; a possible D gene is TRBD2 (6 bases). V gave up 3 bases and J gave up 6 bases, with 15 bases separating them. Germline-derived CDR1 and CDR2 are LGHDT and YNNKEL (reference sequence). This CDR3 has 14 amino acids.

The gene calls are TRBV29-1 and TRBJ2-5, with TRBD1 matching over 10 bases. The CDR3 is made up of 13 amino acids. CDR1 is SQVTM and CDR2 is ANQGSEA in the germline V gene. After removal of 4 bases from V and 3 bases from J, the junction contained 2 bases not matched to a gene. CDR3 DNA: TGCAGCGTTGCGGACAGGGGGAAAGAGACCCAGTACTTC. Amino acids: CSVADRGKETQYF.

This clonotype was observed a handful of times. This chain joins TRBV2 and TRBJ2-2; D not certain. CDR3 length: 13 amino acids. Trimming left V 2 bases short and J 6 bases short, with 7 bases between. The germline V gene encodes CDR1 SNHLY and CDR2 FYNNEI. The CDR3 DNA reads as TGTGCCAGCAGTGAATCGATCGCCGGGGAGCTGTTTTTT. This translates into CASSESIAGELFF.

This clonotype was detected a few times. CDR3 DNA: TGCGCCAGCAGCTTGGGGCCGGGACTAGACAATGAGCAGTTCTTC. This gives the protein CASSLGPGLDNEQFF. The chain has TRBV5-1 and TRBJ2-1, with TRBD2 matching over 8 bases. Trimming cost V 0 bases and J 5 bases; bases outside gene matches: 4. From germline, CDR1 is SGHRS and CDR2 YFSETQ. CDR3 length: 15 residues.

This clonotype has a handful of counts. The chain recombines TRBV6-6 with TRBJ1-2, with a tentative D call TRBD1 (6 bases). Germline values: CDR1 MNHNY, CDR2 SVGAGI (reference sequence). V gave up 5 bases and J gave up 7 bases, with 14 bases separating them. This CDR3 is built from 13 residues. CDR3 in DNA: TGTGCCAGCAGTCCCCTCGACAGGTCTGGCTACACCTTC. Residues: CASSPLDRSGYTF.

The chain links TRBV10-3 to TRBJ2-1, with 8 bases lining up with TRBD2. From germline, CDR1 is ENHRY and CDR2 SYGVKD. This CDR3 is 14 amino acids long. Trimming cost V 3 bases and J 7 bases; bases outside gene matches: 5. The CDR3 DNA is TGTGCCATCAGTGATAGGACTAGCAGTAATGAGCAGTTCTTC. It encodes CAISDRTSSNEQFF.

The V gene is TRBV19, the J gene TRBJ2-3, with D unclear. V was trimmed by 3 bases and J by 4 bases, leaving 5 bases between them. The germline V gene encodes CDR1 LNHDA and CDR2 SQIVND (reference sequence). The CDR3 is made up of 12 amino acids. CDR3 residues: CASSILPDTQYF. CDR3 coding DNA: TGTGCCAGTAGTATCTTGCCAGATACGCAGTATTTT.

The rearrangement joins TRBV6-2 or TRBV6-3 to TRBJ2-7, with 7 bases aligning to TRBD2. Germline V gives CDR1 MNHEY, CDR2 SVGEGT. Trimming cost V 6 bases and J 0 bases; bases outside gene matches: 2. There are 13 residues in the CDR3. The CDR3 sequence: CASSGDYSYEQYF. The CDR3 nucleotides read TGTGCCAGCAGCGGGGACTACTCCTACGAGCAGTACTTC.

V usage is TRBV2 and J usage is TRBJ2-7; 12 bases are a match to TRBD1. CDR3 size: 13 residues. Germline V gives CDR1 SNHLY, CDR2 FYNNEI. Losses at the gene ends were 7 bases for V and 6 bases for J; bases not matched to a gene: 4. Written as DNA, the CDR3 is TGTGCCAGCACGGGGACAGGGGGCTTCGAGCAGTACTTC. The encoded protein is CASTGTGGFEQYF.

This clonotype appeared many times. J is TRBJ2-7 and V is TRBV7-9; 7 nucleotides align to TRBD2. Trimming at V came to 5 bases and at J to 1 base, leaving 5 bases not matched to a gene. Germline lookup yields CDR1 SEHNR and CDR2 FQNEAQ (reference sequence). CDR3 length equals 14 residues. For the CDR3, the DNA is TGTGCCAGCAGCCCCCCGGGGGGTTCCTACGAGCAGTACTTC. Amino acid sequence: CASSPPGGSYEQYF.

The rearrangement uses TRBV20-1 and TRBJ2-1; TRBD2 matches 12 bases. Germline V gene lookup returns CDR1 DFQATT and CDR2 SNEGSKA (reference sequence). This CDR3 region has 15 residues. V was clipped by 1 base and J by 7 bases; unmatched bases: 5. The CDR3 bases are TGCAGTGCTAGAGTACCGGGACTAGCGGGTAATGAGCAGTTCTTC. Encoded protein: CSARVPGLAGNEQFF.

There are a few counts of this clonotype. The chain couples TRBV29-1 to TRBJ2-3; D remains unclear. Germline V CDR1 and CDR2: SQVTM, ANQGSEA. The CDR3 loop spans 16 amino acids. The V gene lost 4 bases and the J gene lost 5 bases, with 22 bases spanning the gap. The CDR3 bases are TGCAGCGTTGCACGGCTAAAGGAGAGAGGTGGAGATACGCAGTATTTT. Its translation: CSVARLKERGGDTQYF.

Comment on this clonotype: Given the absence of the conserved phenylalanine or tryptophan at the CDR3 end, a read error is likely. This chain links TRBV2 with TRBJ2-2; 10 bases align to TRBD1. V gave up 7 bases and J gave up 3 bases; unmatched junction bases: 5. Per the germline V gene, CDR1 is SNHLY and CDR2 is FYNNEI. This CDR3 has 15 amino acids. CDR3 DNA sequence: TGTGCCAGCAATCTCGACAGGGGGCACACCGGGGAGCTGTTTTTG. Its translation: CASNLDRGHTGELFL.

This chain links TRBV28 with TRBJ2-7; D perhaps matches TRBD1 (6 bases). This CDR3 is built from 14 residues. V shed 6 bases and J shed 3 bases, with 15 bases lying between them. In germline, CDR1 is MDHEN, CDR2 SYDVKM. This CDR3 reads CASSDSGTNYEQYF. Here the CDR3 DNA reads TGTGCCAGCAGCGATTCCGGGACAAACTACGAGCAGTACTTC.

V usage is TRBV2 and J usage is TRBJ2-7; 7 bases agree with TRBD1. Germline CDR1 and CDR2: SNHLY and FYNNEI. V shed 8 bases and J 5 bases; nucleotides not matched to a gene: 6. The CDR3 totals 12 residues. In DNA form, the CDR3 reads TGTGCCAGCTCGAGGGGGCCCGACGAGCAGTACTTC. Encoded protein: CASSRGPDEQYF.

V gene TRBV23-1 combines with J gene TRBJ1-5; D is unresolved. TRBV23-1 is identified as an open reading frame with a role that is uncertain. With 6 bases removed from V and 9 bases from J, the gap between germline ends came to 9 bases. The CDR3 is 11 residues long. CDR3 coding DNA: TGCGCCAGCAGGCAGATCCCGCCCCAGCATTTT. Translating gives CASRQIPPQHF.

This clonotype was observed a few times. The gene calls are TRBV29-1 and TRBJ1-1, with D tentatively TRBD1 (5 bases). Per the germline V gene, CDR1 is SQVTM and CDR2 is ANQGSEA. The length of the CDR3 is 13 residues. The CDR3 DNA reads TGCGGGTTCCACGATCATCAGGGCACTGAAGCTTTCTTT. Amino acids: CGFHDHQGTEAFF.

This chain joins TRBV20-1 and TRBJ1-5; 7 nucleotides agree with TRBD1. J gave up 10 bases and V 5 bases, and 17 bases lay outside the gene matches. CDR1 and CDR2 from the germline V gene are DFQATT and SNEGSKA (reference sequence). The CDR3 has 15 residues. The CDR3 nucleotides read TGCAGTGCTCTGGACCCCACCGAGGGGGCAAAACCCCAGCATTTT. Translated: CSALDPTEGAKPQHF.

The chain uses TRBV4-1 and TRBJ2-7, with unresolved D. The CDR3 consists of 15 residues. Germline V gene lookup returns CDR1 MGHRA and CDR2 YSYEKL. The germline V and J ends were trimmed by 0 bases and 4 bases, with 13 bases remaining between them. The CDR3 DNA follows: TGCGCCAGCAGCCAAGAGGTCGGTTTCAGTTACGAGCAGTACTTC. Translated, it gives CASSQEVGFSYEQYF.

This clonotype was detected a few times. V and J are TRBV4-1 and TRBJ2-3; maybe TRBD2 (5 bases). V lost 5 bases and J 0 bases, leaving 9 bases between the germline ends. This CDR3 contains 14 residues. Germline CDR1 MGHRA, CDR2 YSYEKL. The CDR3 nucleotides read TGCGCCAGCAGCATAGAGCGGAGCACAGATACGCAGTATTTT. Protein product: CASSIERSTDTQYF.

The CDR3: CASSKERKLYCYEQYF. CDR3 DNA sequence: TGTGCCAGCAGCAAAGAACGTAAGCTCTACTGTTACGAGCAGTACTTC. The V and J genes are TRBV21-1 and TRBJ2-7. TRBV21-1 is annotated as a pseudogene. There are 16 residues in the CDR3.